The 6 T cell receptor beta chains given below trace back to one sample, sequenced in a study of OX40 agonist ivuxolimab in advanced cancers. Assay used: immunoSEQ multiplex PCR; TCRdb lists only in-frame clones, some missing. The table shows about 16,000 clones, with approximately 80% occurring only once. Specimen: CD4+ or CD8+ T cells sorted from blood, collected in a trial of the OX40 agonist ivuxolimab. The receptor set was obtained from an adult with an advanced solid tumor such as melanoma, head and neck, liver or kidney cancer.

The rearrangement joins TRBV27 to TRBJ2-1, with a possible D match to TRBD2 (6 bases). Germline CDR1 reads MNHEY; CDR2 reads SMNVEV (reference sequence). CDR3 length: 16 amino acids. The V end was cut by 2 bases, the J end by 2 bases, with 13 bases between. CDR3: CASSLGAGEPYNEQFF. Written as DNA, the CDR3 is TGTGCCAGCAGTTTAGGAGCGGGTGAGCCCTACAATGAGCAGTTCTTC.

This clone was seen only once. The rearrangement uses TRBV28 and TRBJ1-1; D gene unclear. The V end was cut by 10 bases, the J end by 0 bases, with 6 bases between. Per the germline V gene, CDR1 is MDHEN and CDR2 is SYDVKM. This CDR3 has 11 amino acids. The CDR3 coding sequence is TGTGCCACCCGAGTGAACACTGAAGCTTTCTTT. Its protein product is CATRVNTEAFF.

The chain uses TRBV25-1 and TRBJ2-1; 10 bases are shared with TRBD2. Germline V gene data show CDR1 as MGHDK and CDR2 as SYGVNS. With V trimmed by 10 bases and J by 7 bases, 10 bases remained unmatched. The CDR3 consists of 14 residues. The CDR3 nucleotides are TGTGCCACCGCCAGCGGGAGGGCTTGGAATGAGCAGTTCTTC. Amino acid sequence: CATASGRAWNEQFF.

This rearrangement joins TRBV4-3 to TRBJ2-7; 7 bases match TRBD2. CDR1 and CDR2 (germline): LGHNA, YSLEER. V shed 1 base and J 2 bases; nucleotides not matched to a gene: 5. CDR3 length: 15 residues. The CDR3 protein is CASSQAASGAYEQYF. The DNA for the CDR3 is TGCGCCAGCAGCCAAGCGGCTAGCGGAGCCTACGAGCAGTACTTC.

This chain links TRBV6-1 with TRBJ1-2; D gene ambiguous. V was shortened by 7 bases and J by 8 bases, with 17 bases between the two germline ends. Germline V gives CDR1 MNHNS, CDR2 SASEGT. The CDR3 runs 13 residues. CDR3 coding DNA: TGTGCCAGCAACCTTGATGGTCGTGGGGGCTACACCTTC. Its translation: CASNLDGRGGYTF.

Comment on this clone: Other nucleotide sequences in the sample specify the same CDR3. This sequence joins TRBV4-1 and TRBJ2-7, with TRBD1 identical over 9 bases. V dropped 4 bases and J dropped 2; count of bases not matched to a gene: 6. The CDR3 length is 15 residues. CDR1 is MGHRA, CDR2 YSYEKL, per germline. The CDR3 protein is CASSPRGTGTYEQYF. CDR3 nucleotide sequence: TGCGCCAGCAGCCCGAGGGGGACAGGGACCTACGAGCAGTACTTC.